Sequencing of this T cell receptor beta chain was carried out in a study of blood T cell repertoires in COVID-19. The assay was immunoSEQ multiplex PCR, and TCRdb's table has in-frame clones only and misses some. The table has some 130,000 clones, roughly 90% seen once. The CDR3 totals 14 residues. The germline V and J ends were trimmed by 6 bases and 2 bases, with 11 bases remaining between them. Germline-derived CDR1 and CDR2 are SNHLY and FYNNEI. This clonotype originated in a woman aged 45 to 65 who had recovered from COVID-19. Sequenced sample: PBMCs or T cells enriched from blood (not recorded which). The chain has TRBV2 and TRBJ1-3, with D perhaps TRBD1 (5 bases). Here the CDR3 DNA reads TGTGCCAGCAGGAAACAGGAGACTGGAAACACCATATATTTT. Protein product: CASRKQETGNTIYF.